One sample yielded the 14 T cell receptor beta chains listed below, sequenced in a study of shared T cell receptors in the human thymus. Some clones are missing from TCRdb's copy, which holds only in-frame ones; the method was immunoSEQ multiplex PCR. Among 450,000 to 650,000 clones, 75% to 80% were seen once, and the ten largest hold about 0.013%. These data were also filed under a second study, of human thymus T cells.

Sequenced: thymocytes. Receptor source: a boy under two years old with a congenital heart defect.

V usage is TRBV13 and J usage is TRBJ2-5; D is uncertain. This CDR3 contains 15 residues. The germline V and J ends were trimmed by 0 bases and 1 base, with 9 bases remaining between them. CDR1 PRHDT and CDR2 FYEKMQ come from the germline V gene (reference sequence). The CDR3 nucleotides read TGTGCCAGCAGCTTAGGCCCCCAAGCCCAAGAGACCCAGTACTTC. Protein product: CASSLGPQAQETQYF.

CDR3 residues: CSVEVGQRDTEAFF. The CDR3 bases are TGCAGCGTTGAAGTGGGACAGCGGGACACTGAAGCTTTCTTT. This chain joins TRBV29-1 and TRBJ1-1; 7 bases line up with TRBD1. Germline-derived CDR1 and CDR2 are SQVTM and ANQGSEA. The CDR3 is 14 residues long. Unmatched junction bases numbered 5, after V lost 1 base and J lost 3 bases.

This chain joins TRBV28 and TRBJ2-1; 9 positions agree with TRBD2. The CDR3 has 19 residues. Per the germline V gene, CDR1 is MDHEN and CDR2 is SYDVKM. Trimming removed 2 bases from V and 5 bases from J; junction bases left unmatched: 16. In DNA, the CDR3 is TGTGCCAGCAGTTTACGACGGTTTCGCGGGGGGGAGGGAAACAATGAGCAGTTCTTC. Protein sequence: CASSLRRFRGGEGNNEQFF.

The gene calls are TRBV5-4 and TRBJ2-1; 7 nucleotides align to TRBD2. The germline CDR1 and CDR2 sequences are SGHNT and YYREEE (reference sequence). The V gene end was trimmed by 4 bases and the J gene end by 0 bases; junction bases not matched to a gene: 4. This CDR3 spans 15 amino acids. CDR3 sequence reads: CASSATSDSYNEQFF. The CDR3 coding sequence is TGTGCCAGCAGCGCCACTAGCGACTCCTACAATGAGCAGTTCTTC.

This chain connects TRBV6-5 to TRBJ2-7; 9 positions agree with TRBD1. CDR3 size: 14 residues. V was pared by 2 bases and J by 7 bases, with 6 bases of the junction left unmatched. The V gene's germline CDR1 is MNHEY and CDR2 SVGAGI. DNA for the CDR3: TGTGCCAGCAGTTACCGGACAGGGGCGGGGGAGCAGTACTTC. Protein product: CASSYRTGAGEQYF.

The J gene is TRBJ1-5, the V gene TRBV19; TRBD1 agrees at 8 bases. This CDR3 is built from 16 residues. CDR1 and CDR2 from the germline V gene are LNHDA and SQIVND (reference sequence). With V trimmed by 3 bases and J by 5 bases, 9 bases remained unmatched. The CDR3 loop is CASSMWANRGDQPQHF. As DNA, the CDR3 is TGTGCCAGTAGTATGTGGGCCAACAGGGGGGATCAGCCCCAGCATTTT.

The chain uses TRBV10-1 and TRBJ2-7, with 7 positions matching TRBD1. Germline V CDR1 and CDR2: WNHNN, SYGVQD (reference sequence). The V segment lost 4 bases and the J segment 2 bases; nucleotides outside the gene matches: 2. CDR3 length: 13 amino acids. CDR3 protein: CASSGQGPYEQYF. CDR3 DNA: TGCGCCAGCAGTGGACAGGGCCCCTACGAGCAGTACTTC.

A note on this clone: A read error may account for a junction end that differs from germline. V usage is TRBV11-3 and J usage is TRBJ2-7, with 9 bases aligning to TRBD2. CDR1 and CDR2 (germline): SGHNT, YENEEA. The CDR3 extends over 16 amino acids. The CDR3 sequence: CASSLPGTSSSHEQYF. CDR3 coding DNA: TGTGCCAGCAGCTTACCCGGGACTAGCTCCTCCCACGAGCAGTACTTC.

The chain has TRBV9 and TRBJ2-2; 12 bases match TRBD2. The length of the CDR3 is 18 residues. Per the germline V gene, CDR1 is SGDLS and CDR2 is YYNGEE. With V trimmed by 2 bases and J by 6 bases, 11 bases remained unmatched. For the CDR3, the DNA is TGTGCCAGCAGCGTCTTAACTAGCGGGAGGAAAGATCCCGGGGAGCTGTTTTTT. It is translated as CASSVLTSGRKDPGELFF.

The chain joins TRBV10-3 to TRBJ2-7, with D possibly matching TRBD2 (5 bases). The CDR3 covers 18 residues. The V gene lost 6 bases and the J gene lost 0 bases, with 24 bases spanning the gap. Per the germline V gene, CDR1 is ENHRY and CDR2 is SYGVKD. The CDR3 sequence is CAISTKPEGERSSYEQYF. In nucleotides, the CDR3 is TGTGCCATCAGCACTAAACCCGAGGGAGAACGGTCCTCCTACGAGCAGTACTTC.

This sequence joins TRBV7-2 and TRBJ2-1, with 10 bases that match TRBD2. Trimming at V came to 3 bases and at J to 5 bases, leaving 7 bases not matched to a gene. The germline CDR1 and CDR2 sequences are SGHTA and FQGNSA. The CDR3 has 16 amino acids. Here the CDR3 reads CASSLPAGGPDNEQFF. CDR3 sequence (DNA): TGTGCCAGCAGCTTGCCAGCGGGAGGGCCGGACAATGAGCAGTTCTTC.

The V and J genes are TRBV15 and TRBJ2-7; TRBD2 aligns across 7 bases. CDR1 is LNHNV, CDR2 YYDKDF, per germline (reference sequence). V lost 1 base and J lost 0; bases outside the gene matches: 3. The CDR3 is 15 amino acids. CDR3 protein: CATSRGASGSYEQYF. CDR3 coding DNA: TGTGCCACCAGCAGAGGGGCTAGCGGCTCCTACGAGCAGTACTTC.

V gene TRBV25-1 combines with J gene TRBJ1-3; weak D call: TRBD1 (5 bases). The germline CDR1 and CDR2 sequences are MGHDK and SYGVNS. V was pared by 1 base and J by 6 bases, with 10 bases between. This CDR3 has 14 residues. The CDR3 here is CASSESGTPNTIYF. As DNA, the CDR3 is TGTGCCAGCAGTGAATCCGGGACTCCAAACACCATATATTTT.

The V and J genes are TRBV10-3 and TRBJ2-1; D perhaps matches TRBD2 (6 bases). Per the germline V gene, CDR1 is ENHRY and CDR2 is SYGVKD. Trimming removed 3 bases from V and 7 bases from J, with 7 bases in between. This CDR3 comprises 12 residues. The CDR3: CAISDGGNEQFF. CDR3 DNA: TGTGCCATCAGTGATGGAGGGAATGAGCAGTTCTTC.